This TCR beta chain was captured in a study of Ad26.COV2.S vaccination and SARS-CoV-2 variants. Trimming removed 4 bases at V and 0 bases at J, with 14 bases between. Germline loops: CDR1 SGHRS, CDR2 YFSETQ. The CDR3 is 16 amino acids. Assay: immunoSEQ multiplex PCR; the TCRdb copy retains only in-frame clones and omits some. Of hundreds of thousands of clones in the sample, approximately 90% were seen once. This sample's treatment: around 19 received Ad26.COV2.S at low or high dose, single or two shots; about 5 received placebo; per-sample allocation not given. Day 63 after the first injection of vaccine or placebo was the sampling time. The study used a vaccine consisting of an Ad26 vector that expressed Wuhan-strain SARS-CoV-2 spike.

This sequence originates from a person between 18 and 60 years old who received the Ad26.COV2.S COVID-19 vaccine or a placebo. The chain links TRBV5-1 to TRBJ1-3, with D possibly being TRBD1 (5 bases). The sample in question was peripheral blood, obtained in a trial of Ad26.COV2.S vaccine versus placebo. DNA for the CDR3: TGCGCCAGCAGCCCCGGGGACGGACACTCTGGAAACACCATATATTTT. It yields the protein CASSPGDGHSGNTIYF.